Listed below are T cell receptor beta chains from one sample, sequenced in a study of T cell responses to AZD1222 COVID-19 vaccine. Sequencing used immunoSEQ multiplex PCR; TCRdb keeps in-frame clones, though not all of them. The sample consists of about 150,000 clones, less than 90% of them appearing once. The input for sequencing was peripheral blood, taken on day 0 of AZD1222 vaccination. Source of these receptors: an adult in good health. Both conserved end residues are trimmed from each CDR3. The order of the fields is V gene, D gene, CDR3 length, J gene, CDR3 protein. The D gene is left open where the match is weak.

V gene: TRBV7-9; D gene: .; CDR3 length: 12; J gene: TRBJ2-2; CDR3 protein: ASSGNQNTGELF
V gene: TRBV6-5; D gene: .; CDR3 length: 10; J gene: TRBJ1-2; CDR3 protein: ASRPLNYGYT
V gene: TRBV6-6; D gene: TRBD1; CDR3 length: 14; J gene: TRBJ1-5; CDR3 protein: ASTQGQGNSNQPQH
V gene: TRBV4-1; D gene: .; CDR3 length: 12; J gene: TRBJ1-4; CDR3 protein: ASSQVGGREKLF
V gene: TRBV4-1; D gene: .; CDR3 length: 10; J gene: TRBJ2-7; CDR3 protein: ASSQEGFEQY
V gene: TRBV23-1; D gene: .; CDR3 length: 11; J gene: TRBJ2-7; CDR3 protein: ASSQSSPFEQY
V gene: TRBV4-1; D gene: TRBD1; CDR3 length: 13; J gene: TRBJ1-6; CDR3 protein: ASSRQIRGDSPLH
V gene: TRBV7-8; D gene: TRBD2; CDR3 length: 13; J gene: TRBJ2-7; CDR3 protein: ASSTGTSGVREQY
V gene: TRBV28; D gene: .; CDR3 length: 12; J gene: TRBJ1-6; CDR3 protein: ATLTGVRRSPLH
V gene: TRBV7-9; D gene: .; CDR3 length: 13; J gene: TRBJ1-3; CDR3 protein: ASGYDGRSGNTIY
V gene: TRBV5-4; D gene: .; CDR3 length: 14; J gene: TRBJ1-4; CDR3 protein: ASSLLGAGENEKLF
V gene: TRBV24-1; D gene: TRBD1; CDR3 length: 14; J gene: TRBJ2-1; CDR3 protein: ATSDPSRGLSNEQF
V gene: TRBV2; D gene: .; CDR3 length: 11; J gene: TRBJ1-1; CDR3 protein: ASSGQMNTEAF
V gene: TRBV4-1; D gene: .; CDR3 length: 12; J gene: TRBJ1-2; CDR3 protein: ASSQADRVYGYT
V gene: TRBV5-1; D gene: TRBD1; CDR3 length: 15; J gene: TRBJ2-2; CDR3 protein: ASSLPTGVWNTGELF
V gene: TRBV5-1; D gene: TRBD1; CDR3 length: 13; J gene: TRBJ2-2; CDR3 protein: ASRLGQGNTGELF
V gene: TRBV10-3; D gene: TRBD1; CDR3 length: 12; J gene: TRBJ2-7; CDR3 protein: AISGDRGPYEQY
V gene: TRBV7-2; D gene: .; CDR3 length: 10; J gene: TRBJ1-4; CDR3 protein: ASSLEFEKLF
V gene: TRBV5-1; D gene: .; CDR3 length: 12; J gene: TRBJ2-2; CDR3 protein: ASSLGRNTGELF
V gene: TRBV18; D gene: .; CDR3 length: 10; J gene: TRBJ1-4; CDR3 protein: AARGANEKLF
V gene: TRBV25-1; D gene: TRBD1; CDR3 length: 15; J gene: TRBJ2-1; CDR3 protein: ASSEPRTGEGYNEQF
V gene: TRBV4-3; D gene: .; CDR3 length: 11; J gene: TRBJ2-5; CDR3 protein: ASSQGVSEAQY
V gene: TRBV19; D gene: .; CDR3 length: 13; J gene: TRBJ2-2; CDR3 protein: ASSSRQFNTGELF
V gene: TRBV10-3; D gene: TRBD2; CDR3 length: 14; J gene: TRBJ2-3; CDR3 protein: AISEGIAGATDTQY
V gene: TRBV5-5; D gene: TRBD2; CDR3 length: 13; J gene: TRBJ2-2; CDR3 protein: ASSLSGVRTGELF
V gene: TRBV6-2/TRBV6-3; D gene: .; CDR3 length: 11; J gene: TRBJ2-2; CDR3 protein: ASSATPTGELF
V gene: TRBV7-2; D gene: TRBD1; CDR3 length: 14; J gene: TRBJ1-5; CDR3 protein: ASSLVGTASNQPQH
V gene: TRBV6-5; D gene: .; CDR3 length: 13; J gene: TRBJ1-1; CDR3 protein: ASSYSGTVRTEAF
V gene: TRBV4-1; D gene: .; CDR3 length: 12; J gene: TRBJ1-1; CDR3 protein: ASSPDSKNTEAF
V gene: TRBV7-9; D gene: .; CDR3 length: 14; J gene: TRBJ2-1; CDR3 protein: ASSPTLGSLYNEQF
V gene: TRBV2; D gene: .; CDR3 length: 10; J gene: TRBJ1-1; CDR3 protein: AGGEPDTEAF
V gene: TRBV6-5; D gene: .; CDR3 length: 10; J gene: TRBJ2-3; CDR3 protein: ASSPTQDTQY
V gene: TRBV5-5; D gene: .; CDR3 length: 13; J gene: TRBJ1-1; CDR3 protein: ASSPETGLNTEAF
V gene: TRBV5-1; D gene: .; CDR3 length: 13; J gene: TRBJ2-6; CDR3 protein: ASSLEDSGANVLT
V gene: TRBV7-2; D gene: .; CDR3 length: 14; J gene: TRBJ1-4; CDR3 protein: ASSLDGGISNEKLF
V gene: TRBV7-2; D gene: .; CDR3 length: 13; J gene: TRBJ2-5; CDR3 protein: ASSLGGGGQETQY
V gene: TRBV18; D gene: .; CDR3 length: 13; J gene: TRBJ2-3; CDR3 protein: ASSPQGGGTDTQY
V gene: TRBV7-9; D gene: .; CDR3 length: 10; J gene: TRBJ1-1; CDR3 protein: ASSDGGAEAF
V gene: TRBV3-1/TRBV3-2; D gene: TRBD1; CDR3 length: 17; J gene: TRBJ1-6; CDR3 protein: ASSQRRDSHIRGNSPLH
V gene: TRBV27; D gene: .; CDR3 length: 11; J gene: TRBJ1-5; CDR3 protein: ASSFQSNQPQH
V gene: TRBV9; D gene: .; CDR3 length: 13; J gene: TRBJ2-5; CDR3 protein: ASSHPGGGQETQY
V gene: TRBV6-5; D gene: .; CDR3 length: 11; J gene: TRBJ2-7; CDR3 protein: ASSYSQNYEQY
V gene: TRBV7-2; D gene: TRBD2; CDR3 length: 13; J gene: TRBJ2-2; CDR3 protein: ASSLKRGNTGELF
V gene: TRBV7-8; D gene: .; CDR3 length: 15; J gene: TRBJ1-3; CDR3 protein: ASSLAWQSPSGNTIY
V gene: TRBV5-5; D gene: TRBD1; CDR3 length: 14; J gene: TRBJ2-1; CDR3 protein: ASSLGGTGALNEQF
V gene: TRBV6-2/TRBV6-3; D gene: TRBD2; CDR3 length: 13; J gene: TRBJ2-7; CDR3 protein: ASSYPAGADYEQY
V gene: TRBV3-1/TRBV3-2; D gene: .; CDR3 length: 11; J gene: TRBJ1-1; CDR3 protein: ASSQEGLSEAF
V gene: TRBV28; D gene: .; CDR3 length: 11; J gene: TRBJ2-4; CDR3 protein: ASRERDRDIQY
V gene: TRBV19; D gene: .; CDR3 length: 12; J gene: TRBJ1-1; CDR3 protein: ASIQGAEDTEAF
V gene: TRBV3-1/TRBV3-2; D gene: .; CDR3 length: 11; J gene: TRBJ1-5; CDR3 protein: ASSPRLVQPQH
V gene: TRBV10-3; D gene: .; CDR3 length: 12; J gene: TRBJ1-4; CDR3 protein: AISESGAREKLF
V gene: TRBV3-1/TRBV3-2; D gene: .; CDR3 length: 13; J gene: TRBJ1-6; CDR3 protein: ASSASGKGNSPLH